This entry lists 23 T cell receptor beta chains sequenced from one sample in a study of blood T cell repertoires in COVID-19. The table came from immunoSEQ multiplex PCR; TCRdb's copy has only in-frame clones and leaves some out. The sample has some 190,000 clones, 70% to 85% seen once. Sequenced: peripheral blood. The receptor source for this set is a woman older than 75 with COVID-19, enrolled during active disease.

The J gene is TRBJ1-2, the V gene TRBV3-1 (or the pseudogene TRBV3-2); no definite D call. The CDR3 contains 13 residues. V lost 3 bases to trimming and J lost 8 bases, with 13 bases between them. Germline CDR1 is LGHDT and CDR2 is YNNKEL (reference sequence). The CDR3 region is CASSHGGGEGYTF. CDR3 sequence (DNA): TGTGCCAGCAGCCACGGAGGCGGCGAGGGCTACACCTTC.

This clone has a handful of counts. CDR3 DNA: TGTGCCAGCAGCGTCGGGAGGGGGAATGCTGAAGCTTTCTTT. It is translated as CASSVGRGNAEAFF. J is TRBJ1-1 and V is TRBV9; tentative D call: TRBD1 (6 bases). Germline V gene sequence: CDR1 SGDLS, CDR2 YYNGEE. The germline V and J ends were trimmed by 2 bases and 6 bases, with 14 bases remaining between them. This CDR3 region has 14 residues.

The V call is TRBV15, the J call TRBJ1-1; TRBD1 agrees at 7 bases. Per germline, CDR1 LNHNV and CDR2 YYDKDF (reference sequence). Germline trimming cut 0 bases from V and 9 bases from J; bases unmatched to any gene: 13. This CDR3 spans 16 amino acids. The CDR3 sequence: CATSRESRTGRDKAFF. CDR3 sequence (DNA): TGTGCCACCAGCAGAGAGTCCCGGACAGGCCGTGATAAAGCTTTCTTT.

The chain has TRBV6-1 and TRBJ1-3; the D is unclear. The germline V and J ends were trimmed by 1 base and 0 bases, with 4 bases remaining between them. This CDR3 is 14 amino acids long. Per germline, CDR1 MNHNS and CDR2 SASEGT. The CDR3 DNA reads TGTGCCAGCAGTGAAGTTAGCTCTGGAAACACCATATATTTT. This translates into CASSEVSSGNTIYF.

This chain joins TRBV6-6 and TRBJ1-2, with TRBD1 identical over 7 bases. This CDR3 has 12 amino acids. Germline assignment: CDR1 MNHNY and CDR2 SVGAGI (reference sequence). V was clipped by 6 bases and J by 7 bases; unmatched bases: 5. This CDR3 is CASRPRGVGYTF. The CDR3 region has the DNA TGTGCCAGCAGACCCAGGGGGGTTGGCTACACCTTC.

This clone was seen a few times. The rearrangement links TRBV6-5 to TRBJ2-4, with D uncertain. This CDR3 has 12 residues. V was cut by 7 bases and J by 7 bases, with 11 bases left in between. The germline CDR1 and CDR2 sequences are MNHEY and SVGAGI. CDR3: CASTAARNIQYF. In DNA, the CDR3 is TGTGCCAGCACCGCGGCGCGCAACATTCAGTACTTC.

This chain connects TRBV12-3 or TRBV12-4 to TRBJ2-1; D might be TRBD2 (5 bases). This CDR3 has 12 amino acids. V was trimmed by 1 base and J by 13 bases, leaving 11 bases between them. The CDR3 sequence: CASSLGLSEQFF. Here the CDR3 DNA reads TGTGCCAGCAGTTTAGGACTATCCGAACAGTTCTTC.

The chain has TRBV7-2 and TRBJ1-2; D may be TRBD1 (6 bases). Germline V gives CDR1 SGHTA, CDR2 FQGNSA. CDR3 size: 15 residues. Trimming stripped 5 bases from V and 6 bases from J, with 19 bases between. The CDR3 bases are TGTGCCAGCAGCCCACCCCGACAGGAGGTCAATGGCTACACCTTC. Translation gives CASSPPRQEVNGYTF.

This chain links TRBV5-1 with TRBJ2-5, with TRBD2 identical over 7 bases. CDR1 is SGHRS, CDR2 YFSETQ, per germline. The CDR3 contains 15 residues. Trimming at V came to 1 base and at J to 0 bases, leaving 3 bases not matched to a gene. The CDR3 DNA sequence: TGCGCCAGCAGCTTGAGGGGAGGGTACCAAGAGACCCAGTACTTC. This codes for CASSLRGGYQETQYF.

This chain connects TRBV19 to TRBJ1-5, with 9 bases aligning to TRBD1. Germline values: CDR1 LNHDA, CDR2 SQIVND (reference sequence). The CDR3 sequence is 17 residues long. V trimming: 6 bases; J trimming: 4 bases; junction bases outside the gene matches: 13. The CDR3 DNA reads TGTGCCAGTAGGGGAGGGGGGACAGGGCATCGTAATCAGCCCCAGCATTTT. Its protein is CASRGGGTGHRNQPQHF.

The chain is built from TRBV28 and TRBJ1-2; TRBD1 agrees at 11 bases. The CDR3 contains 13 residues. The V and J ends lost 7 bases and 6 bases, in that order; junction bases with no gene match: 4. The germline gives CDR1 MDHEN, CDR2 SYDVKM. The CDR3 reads CASKDRGRDGYTF. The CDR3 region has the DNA TGTGCCAGCAAGGACAGGGGGCGAGATGGCTACACCTTC.

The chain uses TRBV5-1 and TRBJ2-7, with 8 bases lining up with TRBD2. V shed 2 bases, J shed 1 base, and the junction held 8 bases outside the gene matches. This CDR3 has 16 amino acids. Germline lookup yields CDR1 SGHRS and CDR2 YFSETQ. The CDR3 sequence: CASSFLGGASSYEQYF. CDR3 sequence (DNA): TGCGCCAGCAGCTTCCTCGGGGGGGCCTCTTCCTACGAGCAGTACTTC.

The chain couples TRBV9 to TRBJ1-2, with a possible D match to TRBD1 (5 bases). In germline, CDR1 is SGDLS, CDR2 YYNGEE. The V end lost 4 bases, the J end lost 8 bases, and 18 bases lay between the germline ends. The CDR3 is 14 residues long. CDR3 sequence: CASSPNPRQGGYTF. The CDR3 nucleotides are TGTGCCAGCAGCCCCAACCCCCGGCAGGGAGGCTACACCTTC.

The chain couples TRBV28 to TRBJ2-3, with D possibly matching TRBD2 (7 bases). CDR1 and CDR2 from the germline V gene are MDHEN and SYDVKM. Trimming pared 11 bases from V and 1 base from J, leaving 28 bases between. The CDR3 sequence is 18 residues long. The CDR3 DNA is TGTGCCCGGACAGCAGGCCTAGCGGCAACTCAGGGCACAGATACGCAGTATTTT. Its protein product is CARTAGLAATQGTDTQYF. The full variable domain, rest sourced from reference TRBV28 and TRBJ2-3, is DVKVTQSSRYLVKRTGEKVFLECVQDMDHENMFWYRQDPGLGLRLIYFSYDVKMKEKGDIPEGYSVSREKKERFSLILESASTNQTSMYLCARTAGLAATQGTDTQYFGPGTRLTVL.

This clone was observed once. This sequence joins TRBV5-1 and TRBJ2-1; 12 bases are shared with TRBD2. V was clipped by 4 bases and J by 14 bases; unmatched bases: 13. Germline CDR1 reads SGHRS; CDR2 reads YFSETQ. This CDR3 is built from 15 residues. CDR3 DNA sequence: TGCGCCAGCAGCCCAACCCAGACTAGCGGGAGTAAGGAGTTCTTC. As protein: CASSPTQTSGSKEFF.

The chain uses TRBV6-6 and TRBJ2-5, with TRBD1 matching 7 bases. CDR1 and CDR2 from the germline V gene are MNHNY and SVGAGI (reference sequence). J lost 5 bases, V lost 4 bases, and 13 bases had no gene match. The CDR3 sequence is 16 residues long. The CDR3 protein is CASSLSGTAIWETQYF. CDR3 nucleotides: TGTGCCAGCAGTTTATCCGGGACAGCGATCTGGGAGACCCAGTACTTC.

The CDR3 coding sequence is TGTGCCAGCAGCCGTCTCGGGACTAACTATGGCTACACCTTC. Encoded protein: CASSRLGTNYGYTF. The V and J genes are TRBV5-6 and TRBJ1-2; D unresolved. Trimming left V 4 bases short and J 0 bases short, with 10 bases between. The CDR3 contains 14 residues. Germline CDR1 is SGHDT and CDR2 is YYEEEE.

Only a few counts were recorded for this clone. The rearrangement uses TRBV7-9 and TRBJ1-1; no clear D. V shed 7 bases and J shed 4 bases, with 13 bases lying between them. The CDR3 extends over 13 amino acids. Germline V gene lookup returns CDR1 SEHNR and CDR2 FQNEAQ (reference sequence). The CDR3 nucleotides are TGTGCCAGCACCATTCTAGTCGGCACTGAAGCTTTCTTT. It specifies CASTILVGTEAFF.

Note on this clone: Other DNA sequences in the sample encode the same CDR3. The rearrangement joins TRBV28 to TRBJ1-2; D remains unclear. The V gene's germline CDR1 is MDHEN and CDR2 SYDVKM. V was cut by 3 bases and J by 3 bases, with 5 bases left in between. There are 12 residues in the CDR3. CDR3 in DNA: TGTGCCAGCAGTTTGAGAGACTATGGCTACACCTTC. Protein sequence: CASSLRDYGYTF.

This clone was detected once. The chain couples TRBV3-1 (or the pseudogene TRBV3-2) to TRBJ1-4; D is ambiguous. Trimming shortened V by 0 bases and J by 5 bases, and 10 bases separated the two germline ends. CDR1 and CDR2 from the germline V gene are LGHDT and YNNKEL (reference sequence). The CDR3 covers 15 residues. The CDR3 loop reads CASSQDLERNEKLFF. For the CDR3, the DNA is TGTGCCAGCAGCCAAGATTTGGAGAGGAATGAAAAACTGTTTTTT.

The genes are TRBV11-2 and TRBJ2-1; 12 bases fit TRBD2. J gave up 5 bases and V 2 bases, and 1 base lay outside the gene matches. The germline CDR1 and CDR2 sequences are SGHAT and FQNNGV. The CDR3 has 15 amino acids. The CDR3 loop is CASSLTSGGNNEQFF. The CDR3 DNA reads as TGTGCCAGCAGCTTAACTAGCGGGGGGAACAATGAGCAGTTCTTC. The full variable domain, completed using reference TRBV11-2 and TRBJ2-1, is EAGVAQSPRYKIIEKRQSVAFWCNPISGHATLYWYQQILGQGPKLLIQFQNNGVVDDSQLPKDRFSAERLKGVDSTLKIQPAKLEDSAVYLCASSLTSGGNNEQFFGPGTRLTVL.

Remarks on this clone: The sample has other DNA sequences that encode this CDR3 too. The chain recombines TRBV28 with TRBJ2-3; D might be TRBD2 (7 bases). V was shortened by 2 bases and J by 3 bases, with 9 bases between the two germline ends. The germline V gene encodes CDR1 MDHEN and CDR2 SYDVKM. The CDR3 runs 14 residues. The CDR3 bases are TGTGCCAGCAGTTTAGGGGGGGCAACAGATACGCAGTATTTT. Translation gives CASSLGGATDTQYF.

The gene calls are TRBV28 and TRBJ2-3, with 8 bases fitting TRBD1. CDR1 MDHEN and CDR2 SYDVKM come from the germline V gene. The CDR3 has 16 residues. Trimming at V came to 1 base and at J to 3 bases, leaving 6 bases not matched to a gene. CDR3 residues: CASSLSQGAGTDTQYF. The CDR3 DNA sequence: TGTGCCAGCAGTTTATCGCAGGGGGCAGGAACAGATACGCAGTATTTT. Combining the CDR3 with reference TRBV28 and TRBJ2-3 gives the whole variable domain DVKVTQSSRYLVKRTGEKVFLECVQDMDHENMFWYRQDPGLGLRLIYFSYDVKMKEKGDIPEGYSVSREKKERFSLILESASTNQTSMYLCASSLSQGAGTDTQYFGPGTRLTVL.